The 4 T cell receptor beta chains below were found in one sample sequenced in a study of T cell responses to AZD1222 COVID-19 vaccine. Produced via immunoSEQ multiplex PCR; TCRdb's table is partial and in-frame only. The sample has nearly 90,000 clones, approximately 86% seen once. Here the sequenced sample was peripheral blood, taken on day 0 of AZD1222 vaccination. These receptors originate from an adult in good health.

This clone came up once. The V and J genes are TRBV3-1 (or the pseudogene TRBV3-2) and TRBJ2-7; D is undetermined. Germline V lookup: CDR1 LGHDT, CDR2 YNNKEL (reference sequence). The CDR3 sequence is 12 residues long. Trimming removed 1 base at V and 5 bases at J, with 6 bases between. The CDR3 DNA sequence: TGTGCCAGCAGCCAAGTCGGCAACGAGCAGTACTTC. This translates into CASSQVGNEQYF.

This clone occurred once. The chain links TRBV6-2 or TRBV6-3 to TRBJ1-5; D remains unclear. Trimming took off 4 bases at V and 7 bases at J, with 11 bases between the two ends. The germline CDR1 and CDR2 sequences are MNHEY and SVGEGT. This CDR3 is 13 amino acids long. DNA of the CDR3: TGTGCCAGCAGTTTAGCCGGCAGCCAGCCCCAGCATTTT. This encodes CASSLAGSQPQHF.

V gene TRBV9 combines with J gene TRBJ2-6; D possibly matches TRBD1 or TRBD2 (6 bases each). V was pared by 0 bases and J by 0 bases, with 16 bases between. The V gene's germline CDR1 is SGDLS and CDR2 YYNGEE. CDR3 length: 19 residues. The CDR3 loop is CASSVAGAGEDSGANVLTF. CDR3 bases: TGTGCCAGCAGCGTAGCTGGGGCAGGGGAGGACTCTGGGGCCAACGTCCTGACTTTC.

As concerns this clone: Other nucleotide sequences from this sample produce the same CDR3. J is TRBJ2-1 and V is TRBV7-2, with D perhaps TRBD1 (5 bases). Trimming removed 1 base from V and 4 bases from J, with 8 bases in between. From germline, CDR1 is SGHTA and CDR2 FQGNSA. The CDR3 is made up of 14 amino acids. CDR3 DNA: TGTGCCAGCAGCTTAGGGGGCGGATACAATGAGCAGTTCTTC. It yields the protein CASSLGGGYNEQFF.